Shown below are 2 T cell receptor beta chains from a single sample sequenced in a study of cytomegalovirus exposure and HLA in healthy donors. PCR amplification relied on 60 Vbeta primers (plus 13 Jbeta primers). The repertoire was sequenced with immunoSEQ multiplex PCR; TCRdb's copy has only in-frame clones and lacks some. In the table there are 150,000 to 200,000 clones, 75% to 85% of which are singletons. The sample comprised PBMCs. The receptors were gathered from a woman aged 18-35 years in good health and CMV-seropositive.

Here the CDR3 DNA reads TGTGCCAGCAGCTTAAAGGGGGCCACTGAAGCTTTCTTT. As protein: CASSLKGATEAFF. The chain couples TRBV7-9 to TRBJ1-1, with 7 bases matching TRBD1. This CDR3 has 13 amino acids. After removal of 2 bases from V and 4 bases from J, the junction contained 1 base not matched to a gene. Germline CDR1 SEHNR, CDR2 FQNEAQ (reference sequence).

J is TRBJ1-4 and V is TRBV7-9; D gene unclear. CDR1 and CDR2 from the germline V gene are SEHNR and FQNEAQ (reference sequence). The CDR3 has 16 amino acids. Between the trimmed V and J ends, which lost 4 bases and 3 bases, there was a span of 15 bases. The CDR3 region has the DNA TGTGCCAGCAGCTCCTACCCAGAGGACTCTAATGAAAAACTGTTTTTT. It codes for CASSSYPEDSNEKLFF.